This T cell receptor beta chain was obtained from a study of cytomegalovirus exposure and HLA in healthy donors (TCRdb year 2017). Looking at the study overall: An earlier analysis of some 600 of the donors reported approximately 260 Gb of sequence data and about 120 million unique TCR beta sequences obtained from about 170 million T cells. To study patterns of TCR occurrence, a later analysis re-analyzed previously published TCR beta repertoires from 666 donors and added high-resolution HLA genotyping. Among about 410 genotyped donors of the cohort, an average of approximately 240,000 unique TCR beta nucleotide sequences was sequenced per donor, of which about 18% were non-productive. Rather than drawing on any new phenotypic data, the later analysis identified candidate immune exposures from TCR beta sequences and the way those sequences occurred across donors. Besides the first cohort of roughly 700 subjects, a separate validation cohort made up of roughly 130 different subjects was used. To decide whether each TCR beta V gene segment behaved as functional or pseudogenic, an earlier analysis of approximately 590 of the donors relied on high-throughput TCR beta sequencing. The number of typed donors differed by locus: roughly 629-640 for A, B, C, DRB1 and DQB1; approximately 520 for DQA1; 606 for DPA1; and around 490 for DPB1. Because of strong linkage in the cohort, roughly five DR-DQ haplotypes were treated as single units for association and clustering. The study was designed to test whether signatures of past pathogen exposure could be identified by cataloging public T cell receptors. The study profiled the T cell repertoires of under 700 subjects by immunosequencing and related them to cytomegalovirus serostatus. Around 320 gigabases of sequencing data and some 85 million unique TCR sequences were included in an early release covering 500 to 750 HLA-typed donors. High-throughput TCR immunosequencing, statistical association of individual TCRs with disease status, and machine learning were combined to predict cytomegalovirus infection status. A later genetic analysis used genome-wide SNP genotypes for about 55% of the 666 donors, treating that subset as a discovery cohort. Every repertoire in the discovery cohort had been generated on one and the same sequencing platform. Donor age, sex, ethnicity and CMV serostatus were compiled alongside the repertoire data. The genetic ancestry cluster associated with self-reported Caucasian donors included approximately 85% of the roughly 400 genotyped donors. Class I and class II HLA loci were covered by the typing at four-digit resolution.

Worth noting for this clone: This receptor's antigen is unknown. Per-base qualities were not stored, and no clone one base away is much larger.

The cohort consisted of 600 to 700 healthy bone marrow donors. At the time of sampling, all cohort members were nominally healthy, though unrecorded immune exposures were likely present. The donor was CMV seronegative and belonged to the group of 352 seronegative cohort members. A peripheral blood sample was provided by each donor, and peripheral blood mononuclear cells were used for TCR beta sequencing. Genomic DNA extraction from the blood cell samples was performed with the Qiagen DNeasy Blood Extraction Kit. The library was made by the immunoSEQ multiplex PCR assay. For the multiplex PCR, a mixture combining 60 forward primers for TCR Vbeta segments and 13 reverse primers for TCR Jbeta segments was used. The CDR3 region of rearranged TCR beta genes was amplified from genomic DNA with a multiplex PCR assay. On the Illumina HiSeq System, the amplified TCR beta libraries were sequenced as 87-base-pair reads. Concerning the study's data processing: A later analysis tallied around 80 million unique TCR beta chains across the 700 or so repertoires, and around 9.9 million of those chains were shared by two or more donors. Raw reads were error-corrected and collapsed into unique sequences by a nearest-neighbor algorithm in which closely related sequences were merged to remove PCR and sequencing errors. V, D and J gene segments were assigned by aligning CDR3 sequences to IMGT reference sequences. Each retained sequence needed at least a six-nucleotide match to both a V gene segment and a J gene segment. A rearrangement counted as productive if the CDR3 had no stop codons and remained in frame with V and J, and every other rearrangement counted as non-productive. Following IMGT convention, CDR3 was defined as the stretch from the second conserved V-encoded cysteine to the conserved J-encoded phenylalanine. In an earlier analysis of around 640 of the donors, sequences lacking an unambiguous match to a single V gene segment were excluded. In an earlier analysis of approximately 500 of the donors, a V segment was called functional when productive rearrangements were above 56.7%, and segregating when the standard deviation between donors exceeded 5%. A statistical classification framework was developed to diagnose cytomegalovirus status using the catalog of TCR beta chain sequences. In a later analysis, V and J genes were assigned by comparing TCR nucleotide sequences against IMGT/GENE-DB human TR gene sequences. The TCRdist pipeline was used in a later analysis to assign CDR3 sequences and most-parsimonious VDJ recombination scenarios. In a later analysis, each TCR beta chain was defined by its CDR3 amino acid sequence together with its V-gene family, and reads without a unique V-gene family were excluded. A later analysis removed several hundred highly shared, low-generation-probability nucleotide sequences to deal with suspected cross-contamination and a sequencing artifact. A later analysis calculated a clonal expansion index for each public chain from normalized within-repertoire ranks of inferred template counts. Generation probabilities in a later analysis came from a VDJ recombination model fitted to out-of-frame rearrangements, and those results were checked against IGoR. A later analysis scored TCR-TCR, TCR-HLA and TCR-CMV co-occurrence with hypergeometric tests, applying a repertoire-size bias correction to TCR pairs. To estimate false discovery rates, a later analysis permuted the HLA or CMV assignments 20 times. In a later analysis, co-occurring TCRs were grouped with DBSCAN, and TCRdist sequence similarity was added when clustering was performed within HLA-allele-positive subsets. Co-occurrence clustering excluded repertoires with fewer than 30,000 or more than 120,000 public chains, plus five with anomalous nucleotide sharing. The table comes from immuneACCESS by way of TCRdb, which keeps in-frame sequences with V and J called. Part of the clones is missing from these tables; in studies checked, under half for an unresolved V gene and the rest for unknown reasons. The V and J calls and the clone size are those of that table, but D and trimming were determined from the DNA. Across this sample there are some 150,000 clones, with 70% seen only once. The ten top clones hold approximately 1.6% of the sample.

The paper as a whole reports these results and caveats: The only immune exposure information available for the cohort was CMV serostatus. When HLA alleles, especially DR and DQ, strongly co-occurred, attributing TCR associations to individual alleles was difficult. Most CMV-associated TCR beta chains appeared to be HLA-restricted in a later analysis, and the HLA associations seemed to be driven largely by CMV exposure. According to a later analysis, TCR association rates differed among HLA loci, with DRB1 alleles showing the most associated TCRs and HLA-C alleles showing the fewest. Broadly in line with IMGT annotations, most TCR beta V segments showed up in productive rearrangements about 87% or about 30% of the time in an earlier analysis of about 500 of the donors. The authors suggested that the approach could potentially be generalized to other disease states and immunological phenotypes. Only TCR beta chains were sequenced in this cohort, and the absence of alpha or paired-chain data limited detectable features. Linkage disequilibrium might explain the correlated functional status among segregating V segments, but an unknown experimental factor could not be excluded. The earlier analysis of a few hundred of the donors excluded approximately 15 rarely observed V segments, including chromosome 9 orphons, because counts were too low. The 87-base-pair reads could not distinguish some IMGT-functional V segments, including TRBV6-2 and TRBV6-3, so those segments were excluded. A group of highly shared sequence variants was considered likely to be a technical artifact of the sequencing pipeline. In vitro tests confirmed that a few of the cytomegalovirus-associated TCR beta chains recognize cytomegalovirus antigens. In a later genetic analysis, a missense DCLRE1C variant was associated with V-gene and J-gene trimming of TCR beta chains, and the association was replicated in an independent cohort. Specific HLA alleles were associated with 18,000 or so TCR beta sequences at a false discovery rate of 0.05 in a later analysis. The classifier was reported to diagnose cytomegalovirus status with high specificity and sensitivity in both the original and validation cohorts. Compared with the 666-donor mean, donors in an Asian-associated ancestry cluster had fewer N-insertions in productive TCRs, according to a later genetic analysis. A further reported finding was that TCR beta sequences accurately predicted the HLA-A and HLA-B alleles for most subjects in the first cohort. In the study, roughly 160 TCR beta chains were listed as associated with cytomegalovirus. Because some donors lacked HLA typing at each locus, the association tests relied only on the typed subset. Compared with equally common non-associated chains, HLA-associated TCR beta chains in a later analysis were more clonally expanded and had lower generation probabilities. A later analysis reported that several top co-occurrence clusters appeared linked to parvovirus B19, influenza, CMV and Epstein-Barr virus. Sequencing depth was assumed to be roughly uniform across donors in the presence/absence analyses, though that assumption may not hold. While some public TCRs were present in many individuals, most TCR sequences turned up only very rarely across donors.

The CDR3 numbers 15 residues from cysteine through phenylalanine. This entry keeps only the CDR3 DNA: 45 bases, framed from base 1. CDR1 SGHTA and CDR2 FQGTGA are derived from the germline V gene. Ends trimmed: V by 5 bases, J by 0 bases; bases unmatched to a gene: 3. The receptor comes from a woman under 40 in good health and CMV-seronegative. Sequencing was carried out using PBMCs. The sequence joins TRBV7-3 to TRBJ2-1; TRBD2 lines up with 8 middle nucleotides. The CDR3: CASSLSGSSYNEQFF. DNA sequence: TGTGCCAGCAGCCTCAGCGGGAGCTCCTACAATGAGCAGTTCTTC.